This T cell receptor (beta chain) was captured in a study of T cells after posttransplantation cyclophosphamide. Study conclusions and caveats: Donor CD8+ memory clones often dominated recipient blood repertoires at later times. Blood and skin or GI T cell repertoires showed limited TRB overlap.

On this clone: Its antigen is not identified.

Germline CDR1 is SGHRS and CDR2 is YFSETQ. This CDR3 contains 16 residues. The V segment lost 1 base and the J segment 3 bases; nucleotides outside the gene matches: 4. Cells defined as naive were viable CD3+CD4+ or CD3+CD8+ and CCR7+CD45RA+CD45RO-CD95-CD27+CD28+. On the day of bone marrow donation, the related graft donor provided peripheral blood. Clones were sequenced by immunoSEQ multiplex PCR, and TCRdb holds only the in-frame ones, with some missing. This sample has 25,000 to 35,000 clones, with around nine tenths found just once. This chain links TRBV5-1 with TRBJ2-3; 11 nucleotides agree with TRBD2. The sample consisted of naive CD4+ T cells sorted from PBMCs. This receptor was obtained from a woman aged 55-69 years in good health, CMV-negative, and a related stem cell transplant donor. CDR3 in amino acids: CASSLPGTSGTDTQYF. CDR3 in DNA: TGCGCCAGCAGCTTGCCCGGGACTAGCGGTACAGATACGCAGTATTTT.